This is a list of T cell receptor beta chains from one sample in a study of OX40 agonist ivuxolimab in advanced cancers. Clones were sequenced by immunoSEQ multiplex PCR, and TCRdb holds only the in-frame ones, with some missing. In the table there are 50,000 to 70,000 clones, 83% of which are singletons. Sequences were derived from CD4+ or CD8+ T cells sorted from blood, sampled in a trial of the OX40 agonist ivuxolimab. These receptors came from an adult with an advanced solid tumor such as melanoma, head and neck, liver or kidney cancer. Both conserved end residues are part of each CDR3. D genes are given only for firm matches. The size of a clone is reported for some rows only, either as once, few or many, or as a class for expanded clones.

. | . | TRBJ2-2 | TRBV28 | CASVLANTGELFF | TGTGCCAGCGTTTTAGCGAACACCGGGGAGCTGTTTTTT
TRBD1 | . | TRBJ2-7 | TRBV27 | CASSHPGQGNEQYF | TGTGCCAGCAGTCATCCGGGACAGGGAAACGAGCAGTACTTC
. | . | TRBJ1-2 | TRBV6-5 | CASSYGEVYGYTF | TGTGCCAGCAGTTATGGAGAGGTTTATGGCTACACCTTC
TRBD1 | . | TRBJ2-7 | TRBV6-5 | CASSYGGTGYEQYF | TGTGCCAGCAGTTACGGGGGGACAGGGTACGAGCAGTACTTC
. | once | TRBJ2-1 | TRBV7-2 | CASSLLGGPFFF | TGTGCCAGCAGCTTATTAGGGGGGCCATTCTTCTTC
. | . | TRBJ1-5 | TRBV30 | CAWSVQTGAQPQHF | TGTGCCTGGAGTGTACAGACAGGCGCGCAGCCCCAGCATTTT
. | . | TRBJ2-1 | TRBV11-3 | CASSLEHGNEQFF | TGTGCCAGCAGCTTAGAGCACGGAAATGAGCAGTTCTTC
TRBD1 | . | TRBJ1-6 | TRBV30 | CAWSVQGASNSPLHF | TGTGCCTGGAGTGTACAGGGGGCTAGTAATTCACCCCTCCACTTT
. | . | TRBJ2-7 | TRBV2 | CASSGAYEQYF | TGTGCCAGCAGTGGAGCCTACGAGCAGTACTTC
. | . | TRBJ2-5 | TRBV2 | CASSALRAGRETQYF | TGTGCCAGCAGTGCCCTCCGGGCCGGGCGAGAGACCCAGTACTTC